This T cell receptor beta chain was identified in a study of neoadjuvant anti-PD-1 for oral cavity cancer. Trimming took off 4 bases at V and 3 bases at J, with 15 bases between the two ends. Per the germline V gene, CDR1 is MNHEY and CDR2 is SVGAGI. The CDR3 extends over 15 amino acids. Profiling relied on immunoSEQ multiplex PCR, and the TCRdb table lists in-frame clones only, not all of them. The sample carries 15,000 to 20,000 clones, roughly three fifths recorded once. The receptor's source is a person between 40 and 85 years old with oral cavity squamous cell carcinoma. The rearrangement uses TRBV6-5 and TRBJ2-5; no firm D call. This specimen was PBMCs, taken before nivolumab (anti-PD-1) treatment. The CDR3 nucleotides read TGTGCCAGCAGTTCCCCCAAAGACATAAAAGAGACCCAGTACTTC. Its protein is CASSSPKDIKETQYF.